A selection of T cell receptor beta chains follows, all from one sample in a study of cytomegalovirus exposure and HLA in healthy donors. Sequencing used immunoSEQ multiplex PCR; TCRdb keeps in-frame clones, though not all of them. This sample has 120,000 or so clones, with 15% found just once. What was sequenced was PBMCs. The receptors were gathered from a woman younger than 30 in good health and CMV-seronegative. The CDR3 runs from the conserved cysteine through the conserved F or W. Fields, in order: CDR3 length, V gene, clone size, D gene, J gene, CDR3 DNA, CDR3 protein. A D gene is named only where the DNA matches it firmly. Rows give clone size only sometimes, using once, few, many, or a class for an expanded clone.

CDR3 length: 17; V gene: TRBV9; clone size: few; D gene: TRBD1; J gene: TRBJ1-3; CDR3 DNA: TGTGCCAGCAGCGTAGTGGGGACAGCTAGCTCTGGAAACACCATATATTTT; CDR3 protein: CASSVVGTASSGNTIYF
CDR3 length: 19; V gene: TRBV27; clone size: .; D gene: TRBD1; J gene: TRBJ1-1; CDR3 DNA: TGTGCCAGCAGTCCTCTGGCACTGGGACAGGGAGGGAGGGGCACTGAAGCTTTCTTT; CDR3 protein: CASSPLALGQGGRGTEAFF
CDR3 length: 16; V gene: TRBV19; clone size: .; D gene: TRBD1; J gene: TRBJ1-5; CDR3 DNA: TGTGCCAGTACCGAAGGGGGCGGGACAGCAAATCAGCCCCAGCATTTT; CDR3 protein: CASTEGGGTANQPQHF
CDR3 length: 13; V gene: TRBV30; clone size: few; D gene: .; J gene: TRBJ2-1; CDR3 DNA: TGTGCCTGGAGCACGACAGGTTGGGGTGAGCAGTTCTTC; CDR3 protein: CAWSTTGWGEQFF
CDR3 length: 17; V gene: TRBV27; clone size: medium-sized; D gene: .; J gene: TRBJ2-6; CDR3 DNA: TGTGCCAGCAGTTTGACAGAGCCCCTCTCTGGGGCCAACGTCCTGACTTTC; CDR3 protein: CASSLTEPLSGANVLTF
CDR3 length: 16; V gene: TRBV28; clone size: .; D gene: .; J gene: TRBJ2-7; CDR3 DNA: TGTGCCAGCAGTTCGCTGGGCCAGGGGTTAACCTACGAGCAGTACTTC; CDR3 protein: CASSSLGQGLTYEQYF
CDR3 length: 13; V gene: TRBV7-2; clone size: few; D gene: .; J gene: TRBJ2-7; CDR3 DNA: TGTGCCAGCAGCTCCCACCGGTTCAACGAGCAGTACTTC; CDR3 protein: CASSSHRFNEQYF
CDR3 length: 14; V gene: TRBV15; clone size: .; D gene: .; J gene: TRBJ2-7; CDR3 DNA: TGTGCCACCAGCAGAGATCCCGGGGCCTACGAGCAGTACTTC; CDR3 protein: CATSRDPGAYEQYF
CDR3 length: 13; V gene: TRBV28; clone size: .; D gene: .; J gene: TRBJ1-2; CDR3 DNA: TGTGCCAGCAGGCCCCGGGTGGCCTATGGCTACACCTTC; CDR3 protein: CASRPRVAYGYTF
CDR3 length: 15; V gene: TRBV10-1; clone size: few; D gene: .; J gene: TRBJ2-3; CDR3 DNA: TGCGCCAGCAGTGATGAACTGGCAGGGCCAGATACGCAGTATTTT; CDR3 protein: CASSDELAGPDTQYF
CDR3 length: 14; V gene: TRBV7-7; clone size: few; D gene: .; J gene: TRBJ2-5; CDR3 DNA: TGTGCTAGCAGCCCGAGGCGGGGCCCAGAGACCCAGTACTTC; CDR3 protein: CASSPRRGPETQYF
CDR3 length: 15; V gene: TRBV6-4; clone size: many; D gene: TRBD2; J gene: TRBJ2-3; CDR3 DNA: TGTGCCAGCAGTGCCGGGACTAGCGGCACAGATACGCAGTATTTT; CDR3 protein: CASSAGTSGTDTQYF
CDR3 length: 14; V gene: TRBV27; clone size: few; D gene: .; J gene: TRBJ2-7; CDR3 DNA: TGTGCCAGCAGTTATGGGACACGGGCCTACGAGCAGTACTTC; CDR3 protein: CASSYGTRAYEQYF
CDR3 length: 11; V gene: TRBV25-1; clone size: .; D gene: .; J gene: TRBJ1-2; CDR3 DNA: TGTGCCAGCAGTGAGGGGGCTGGCTACACCTTC; CDR3 protein: CASSEGAGYTF
CDR3 length: 14; V gene: TRBV19; clone size: .; D gene: TRBD1; J gene: TRBJ1-1; CDR3 DNA: TGTGCCAGTACGGACAGGGAAGAGAACACTGAAGCTTTCTTT; CDR3 protein: CASTDREENTEAFF
CDR3 length: 16; V gene: TRBV19; clone size: .; D gene: TRBD1; J gene: TRBJ1-2; CDR3 DNA: TGTGCCAGCGGCTTTGGACAGGGGACTTTCAACTATGGCTACACCTTC; CDR3 protein: CASGFGQGTFNYGYTF
CDR3 length: 14; V gene: TRBV7-9; clone size: .; D gene: TRBD1; J gene: TRBJ2-7; CDR3 DNA: TGTGCCAGCAGCTTAGGGGGACAGGGAGAAACGATCCTTTTC; CDR3 protein: CASSLGGQGETILF
CDR3 length: 13; V gene: TRBV6-6; clone size: few; D gene: .; J gene: TRBJ2-7; CDR3 DNA: TGTGCCAGCAGTTACGGGTCCGGGAACGAGCAGTACTTC; CDR3 protein: CASSYGSGNEQYF
CDR3 length: 13; V gene: TRBV5-4; clone size: few; D gene: .; J gene: TRBJ1-1; CDR3 DNA: TGTGCCAGCAGCGGGGGGGCGGGGACTGAAGCTTTCTTT; CDR3 protein: CASSGGAGTEAFF
CDR3 length: 16; V gene: TRBV28; clone size: few; D gene: .; J gene: TRBJ1-2; CDR3 DNA: TGTGCCAGCAGTTTGGGGCGGGGACGGCGGCCCTATGGCTACACCTTC; CDR3 protein: CASSLGRGRRPYGYTF
CDR3 length: 12; V gene: TRBV29-1; clone size: few; D gene: TRBD1; J gene: TRBJ1-3; CDR3 DNA: TGCAGCGTTGCTTTGACAGGGGGCACCATATATTTT; CDR3 protein: CSVALTGGTIYF
CDR3 length: 15; V gene: TRBV7-3; clone size: .; D gene: TRBD1; J gene: TRBJ2-2; CDR3 DNA: TGTGCCAGCAGCCAACAGGGGCCCGACACCGGGGAGCTGTTTTTT; CDR3 protein: CASSQQGPDTGELFF
CDR3 length: 16; V gene: TRBV9; clone size: .; D gene: TRBD1; J gene: TRBJ2-4; CDR3 DNA: TGTGCCAGCAGCGGTGGATTTCAGGGGGCGGGAAACATTCAGTACTTC; CDR3 protein: CASSGGFQGAGNIQYF
CDR3 length: 14; V gene: TRBV27; clone size: .; D gene: TRBD1; J gene: TRBJ1-5; CDR3 DNA: TGTGCCAGCAGTCTGGACAGGGACAATCAGCCCCAGCATTTT; CDR3 protein: CASSLDRDNQPQHF
CDR3 length: 13; V gene: TRBV28; clone size: .; D gene: .; J gene: TRBJ2-1; CDR3 DNA: TGTGCCACCCGGTTCTCCATGAGAAATGAGCAGTTCTTC; CDR3 protein: CATRFSMRNEQFF
CDR3 length: 15; V gene: TRBV6-4; clone size: many; D gene: TRBD2; J gene: TRBJ2-3; CDR3 DNA: TGTGCCAGCAGCCCCGGGACTAGCGAAACAGATACGCAGTATTTT; CDR3 protein: CASSPGTSETDTQYF
CDR3 length: 20; V gene: TRBV4-2; clone size: few; D gene: TRBD2; J gene: TRBJ2-1; CDR3 DNA: TGTGCCAGCAGCCAAGATCTTTGGACTAGCGGGAGGCCGCCCTACAATGAGCAGTTCTTC; CDR3 protein: CASSQDLWTSGRPPYNEQFF
CDR3 length: 13; V gene: TRBV7-3; clone size: medium-sized; D gene: .; J gene: TRBJ2-7; CDR3 DNA: TGTGCCAGCAGCTTAAAGGTCAGGGACGAGCAGTACTTC; CDR3 protein: CASSLKVRDEQYF
CDR3 length: 13; V gene: TRBV9; clone size: .; D gene: .; J gene: TRBJ2-5; CDR3 DNA: TGTGCCAGCAGCGTAGGGGGCGAAGAGACCCAGTACTTC; CDR3 protein: CASSVGGEETQYF
CDR3 length: 15; V gene: TRBV6-6; clone size: .; D gene: TRBD1; J gene: TRBJ1-1; CDR3 DNA: TGTGCCAGCAGCCGGGACAGAAATCTGATAGCTGAAGCTTTCTTT; CDR3 protein: CASSRDRNLIAEAFF
CDR3 length: 17; V gene: TRBV5-1; clone size: .; D gene: .; J gene: TRBJ2-3; CDR3 DNA: TGCGCCAGCAGCTTGATTTTTACTGGCGGGGCCACAGATACGCAGTATTTT; CDR3 protein: CASSLIFTGGATDTQYF
CDR3 length: 14; V gene: TRBV2; clone size: .; D gene: .; J gene: TRBJ1-4; CDR3 DNA: TGTGCCAGCAGGCTCAGGGGTGGGGATGAAAAACTGTTTTTT; CDR3 protein: CASRLRGGDEKLFF
CDR3 length: 15; V gene: TRBV7-9; clone size: .; D gene: TRBD1; J gene: TRBJ2-2; CDR3 DNA: TGTGCCAGCAGTCCCGGACAGGCCCTGGCCCACGAGCTGTTTTTT; CDR3 protein: CASSPGQALAHELFF
CDR3 length: 14; V gene: TRBV6-1; clone size: few; D gene: .; J gene: TRBJ1-1; CDR3 DNA: TGTGCCAGCCGTAAAGTGGCCGATTACACTGAAGCTTTCTTT; CDR3 protein: CASRKVADYTEAFF
CDR3 length: 13; V gene: TRBV9; clone size: few; D gene: .; J gene: TRBJ2-1; CDR3 DNA: TGTGCCAGCAGCGTAGAAAGTAGAGGTGAGCAGTTCTTC; CDR3 protein: CASSVESRGEQFF
CDR3 length: 14; V gene: TRBV5-6; clone size: few; D gene: TRBD1; J gene: TRBJ1-2; CDR3 DNA: TGTGCCCGATTGACAGGGCAGGGGGACTATGGCTACACCTTC; CDR3 protein: CARLTGQGDYGYTF
CDR3 length: 14; V gene: TRBV7-2; clone size: .; D gene: .; J gene: TRBJ1-2; CDR3 DNA: TGTGCCAGCAGCCCACAGGGAGGGGACTATGGCTACACCTTC; CDR3 protein: CASSPQGGDYGYTF
CDR3 length: 14; V gene: TRBV6-5; clone size: .; D gene: TRBD2; J gene: TRBJ2-5; CDR3 DNA: TGTGCCACCGGGGTGTGGGGGGGCCAAGAGACCCAGTACTTC; CDR3 protein: CATGVWGGQETQYF
CDR3 length: 15; V gene: TRBV7-2; clone size: .; D gene: .; J gene: TRBJ1-3; CDR3 DNA: TGTGCCAGCAGCTCGGACAGCTACTCTGGAAACACCATATATTTT; CDR3 protein: CASSSDSYSGNTIYF
CDR3 length: 14; V gene: TRBV7-3; clone size: few; D gene: TRBD1; J gene: TRBJ2-2; CDR3 DNA: TGTGCCAGCAGCTGGGACAGGGGGACCGGGGAGCTGTTTTTT; CDR3 protein: CASSWDRGTGELFF
CDR3 length: 12; V gene: TRBV29-1; clone size: few; D gene: TRBD1; J gene: TRBJ1-2; CDR3 DNA: TGCAGCGTTGGGGACAGTAACTATGGCTACACCTTC; CDR3 protein: CSVGDSNYGYTF
CDR3 length: 16; V gene: TRBV7-9; clone size: .; D gene: TRBD2; J gene: TRBJ2-7; CDR3 DNA: TGTGCCAGCAGCCAGGGGGCTAGCGGGAGGTACTACGAGCAGTACTTC; CDR3 protein: CASSQGASGRYYEQYF
CDR3 length: 15; V gene: TRBV5-1; clone size: few; D gene: .; J gene: TRBJ2-7; CDR3 DNA: TGCGCCAGCAGCTTAGTAAGCGGACCGACCTACGAGCAGTACTTC; CDR3 protein: CASSLVSGPTYEQYF
CDR3 length: 13; V gene: TRBV27; clone size: .; D gene: TRBD1; J gene: TRBJ1-1; CDR3 DNA: TGTGCCAGCAGTTTATCCGGGGACAGAGAAGCTTTCTTT; CDR3 protein: CASSLSGDREAFF
CDR3 length: 15; V gene: TRBV7-7; clone size: .; D gene: TRBD2; J gene: TRBJ2-5; CDR3 DNA: TGTGCTAGCAGCTTAGTTGGCGGGAGCTCTGAGACCCAGTACTTC; CDR3 protein: CASSLVGGSSETQYF
CDR3 length: 14; V gene: TRBV18; clone size: .; D gene: .; J gene: TRBJ1-1; CDR3 DNA: TGTGCCAGCTCACCAGGGGCAGGGAACACTGAAGCTTTCTTT; CDR3 protein: CASSPGAGNTEAFF
CDR3 length: 14; V gene: TRBV7-3; clone size: .; D gene: .; J gene: TRBJ1-1; CDR3 DNA: TGTGCCAGCAGCTTAGAGGGGGAGAACACTGAAGCTTTCTTT; CDR3 protein: CASSLEGENTEAFF
CDR3 length: 15; V gene: TRBV6-6; clone size: few; D gene: .; J gene: TRBJ1-5; CDR3 DNA: TGTGCCAGCAGTTACCCGGGGGATCGCAATCAGCCCCAGCATTTT; CDR3 protein: CASSYPGDRNQPQHF